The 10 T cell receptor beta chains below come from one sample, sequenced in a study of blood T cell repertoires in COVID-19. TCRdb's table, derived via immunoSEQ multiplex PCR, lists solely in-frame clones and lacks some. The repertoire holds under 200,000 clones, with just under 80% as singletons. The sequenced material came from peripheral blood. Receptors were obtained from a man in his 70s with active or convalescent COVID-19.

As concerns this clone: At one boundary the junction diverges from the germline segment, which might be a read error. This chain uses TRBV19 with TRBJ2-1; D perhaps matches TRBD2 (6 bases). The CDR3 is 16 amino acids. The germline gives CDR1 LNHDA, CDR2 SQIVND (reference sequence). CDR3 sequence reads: CASSIKPAGSSNEQFF. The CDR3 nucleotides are TGTGCCAGTAGTATAAAGCCAGCGGGTTCCTCCAATGAGCAGTTCTTC.

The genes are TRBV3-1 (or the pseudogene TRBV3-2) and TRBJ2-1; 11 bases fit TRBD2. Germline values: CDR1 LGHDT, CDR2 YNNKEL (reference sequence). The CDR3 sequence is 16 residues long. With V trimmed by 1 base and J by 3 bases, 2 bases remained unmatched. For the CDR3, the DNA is TGTGCCAGCAGCCAAGGACTAGCGGGAAACTACAATGAGCAGTTCTTC. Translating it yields CASSQGLAGNYNEQFF.

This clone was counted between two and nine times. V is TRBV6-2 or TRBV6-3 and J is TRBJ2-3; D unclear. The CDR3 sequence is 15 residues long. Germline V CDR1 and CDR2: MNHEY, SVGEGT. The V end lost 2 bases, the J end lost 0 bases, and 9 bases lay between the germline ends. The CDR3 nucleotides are TGTGCCAGCAGTTACCGCGGAACTAGCACAGATACGCAGTATTTT. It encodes CASSYRGTSTDTQYF.

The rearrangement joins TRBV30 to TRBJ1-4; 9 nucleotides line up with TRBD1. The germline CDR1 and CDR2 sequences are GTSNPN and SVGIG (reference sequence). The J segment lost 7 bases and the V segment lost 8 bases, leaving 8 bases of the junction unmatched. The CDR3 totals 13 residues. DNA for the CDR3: TGTGCCCAACAAGCACAGGGGGCTGAAAAACTGTTTTTT. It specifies CAQQAQGAEKLFF.

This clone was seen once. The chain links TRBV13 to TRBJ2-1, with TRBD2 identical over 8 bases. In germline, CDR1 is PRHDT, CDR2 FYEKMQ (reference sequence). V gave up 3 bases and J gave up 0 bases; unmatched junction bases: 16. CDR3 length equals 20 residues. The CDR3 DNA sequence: TGTGCCAGCAGCTTGGGGTTGGGAGCGGGGGCCCTGAGCTCCTACAATGAGCAGTTCTTC. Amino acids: CASSLGLGAGALSSYNEQFF. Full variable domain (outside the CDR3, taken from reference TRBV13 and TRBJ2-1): AAGVIQSPRHLIKEKRETATLKCYPIPRHDTVYWYQQGPGQDPQFLISFYEKMQSDKGSIPDRFSAQQFSDYHSELNMSSLELGDSALYFCASSLGLGAGALSSYNEQFFGPGTRLTVL.

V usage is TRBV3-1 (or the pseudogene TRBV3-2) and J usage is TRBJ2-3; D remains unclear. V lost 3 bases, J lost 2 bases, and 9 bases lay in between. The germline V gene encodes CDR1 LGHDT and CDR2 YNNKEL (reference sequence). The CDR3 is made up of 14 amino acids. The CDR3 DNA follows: TGTGCCAGCAGCCACGGTACAGCCACAGATACGCAGTATTTT. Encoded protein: CASSHGTATDTQYF.

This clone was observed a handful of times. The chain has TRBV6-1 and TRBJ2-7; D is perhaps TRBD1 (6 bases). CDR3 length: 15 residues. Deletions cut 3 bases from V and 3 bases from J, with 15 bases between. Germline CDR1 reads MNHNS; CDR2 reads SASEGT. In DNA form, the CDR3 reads TGTGCCAGCAGTGACGAACGTCAGGGGATCTACGAGCAGTACTTC. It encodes CASSDERQGIYEQYF.

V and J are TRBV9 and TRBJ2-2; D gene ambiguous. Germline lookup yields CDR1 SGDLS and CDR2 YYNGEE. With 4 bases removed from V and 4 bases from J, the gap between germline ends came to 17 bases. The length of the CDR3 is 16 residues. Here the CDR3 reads CASSPQTNPGTGELFF. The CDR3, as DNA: TGTGCCAGCAGCCCTCAGACGAACCCGGGCACCGGGGAGCTGTTTTTT.

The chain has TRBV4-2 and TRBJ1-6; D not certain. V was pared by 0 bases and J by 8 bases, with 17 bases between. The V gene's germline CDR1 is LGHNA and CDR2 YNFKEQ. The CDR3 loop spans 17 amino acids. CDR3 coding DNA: TGTGCCAGCAGCCAAGAGGTTGCGAGGATTTGGGATTCACCCCTCCACTTT. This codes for CASSQEVARIWDSPLHF.

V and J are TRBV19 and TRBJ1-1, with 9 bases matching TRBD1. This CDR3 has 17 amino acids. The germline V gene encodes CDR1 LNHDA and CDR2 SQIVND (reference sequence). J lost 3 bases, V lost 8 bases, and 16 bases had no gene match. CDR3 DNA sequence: TGTGCCAGTGGACCCCGGGACAGGGATCTTAGTGACACTGAAGCTTTCTTT. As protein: CASGPRDRDLSDTEAFF.